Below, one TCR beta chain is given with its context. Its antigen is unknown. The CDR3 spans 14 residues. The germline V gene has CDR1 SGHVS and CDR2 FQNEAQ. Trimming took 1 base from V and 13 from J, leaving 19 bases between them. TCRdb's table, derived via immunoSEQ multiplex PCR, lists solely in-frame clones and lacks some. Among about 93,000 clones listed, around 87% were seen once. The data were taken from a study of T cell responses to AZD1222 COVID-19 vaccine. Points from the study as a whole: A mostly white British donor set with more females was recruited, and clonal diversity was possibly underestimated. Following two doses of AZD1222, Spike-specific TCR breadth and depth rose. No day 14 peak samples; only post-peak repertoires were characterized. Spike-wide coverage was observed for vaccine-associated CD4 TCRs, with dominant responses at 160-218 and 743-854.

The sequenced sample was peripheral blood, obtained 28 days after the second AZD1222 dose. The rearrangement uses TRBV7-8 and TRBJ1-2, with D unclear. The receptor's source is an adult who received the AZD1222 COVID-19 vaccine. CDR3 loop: CASSLVGQASSCTF. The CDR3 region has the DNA TGTGCCAGCAGCTTAGTGGGCCAGGCAAGTTCCTGCACCTTC.